Shown below are 9 T cell receptor beta chains from a single sample sequenced in a study of T cell responses to AZD1222 COVID-19 vaccine. Assay used: immunoSEQ multiplex PCR; TCRdb lists only in-frame clones, some missing. The sample contains tens of thousands of clones, more than 70% of which appear only once. This sample comprised peripheral blood, obtained on day 0 of AZD1222 vaccination. The receptors stem from an adult in good health.

The chain joins TRBV7-9 to TRBJ1-6; tentative D call: TRBD1 (5 bases). The CDR3 totals 12 residues. Germline lookup yields CDR1 SEHNR and CDR2 FQNEAQ (reference sequence). V shed 3 bases and J shed 9 bases, with 6 bases lying between them. The CDR3 is CASSLGGSPLHF. The CDR3 DNA reads as TGTGCCAGCAGCTTGGGGGGTTCACCCCTCCACTTT.

The chain links TRBV18 to TRBJ2-5; TRBD2 aligns across 7 bases. J gave up 4 bases and V 4 bases, and 12 bases lay outside the gene matches. The V gene's germline CDR1 is KGHSH and CDR2 LQKENI. CDR3 length equals 16 residues. CDR3 nucleotides: TGTGCCAGCTCACGGTCCCGCGGGGGAAGTGGAGAGACCCAGTACTTC. As protein: CASSRSRGGSGETQYF.

The rearrangement joins TRBV6-5 to TRBJ2-5; D assignment may be TRBD1 or TRBD2 (5 bases each). The germline V and J ends were trimmed by 0 bases and 1 base, with 6 bases remaining between them. The length of the CDR3 is 14 residues. Germline CDR1 and CDR2: MNHEY and SVGAGI. In DNA, the CDR3 is TGTGCCAGCAGTTACTCGGGGACCCAAGAGACCCAGTACTTC. Translated, it gives CASSYSGTQETQYF.

The chain has TRBV2 and TRBJ2-7, with 9 bases lining up with TRBD2. J was trimmed by 4 bases and V by 8 bases; bases with no gene match: 9. The germline CDR1 and CDR2 sequences are SNHLY and FYNNEI. The CDR3 has 14 residues. The CDR3 DNA follows: TGTGCCAGCTCTCTGCGGGAGGGCCCTTACGAGCAGTACTTC. Its translation is CASSLREGPYEQYF.

This clone occurred once. The genes are TRBV5-1 and TRBJ1-6; 7 bases fit TRBD1. CDR3 length: 16 amino acids. V lost 2 bases, J lost 0 bases, and 2 bases stayed unmatched. Germline-derived CDR1 and CDR2 are SGHRS and YFSETQ. The CDR3 bases are TGCGCCAGCAGCTTACGACAGGGCTCCTATAATTCACCCCTCCACTTT. This codes for CASSLRQGSYNSPLHF.

This clone was seen only a few times. V is TRBV28 and J is TRBJ1-2; D not certain. The germline CDR1 and CDR2 sequences are MDHEN and SYDVKM. Trimming stripped 5 bases from V and 8 bases from J, with 12 bases between. The CDR3 is made up of 12 amino acids. CDR3 sequence (DNA): TGTGCCAGCAGTCAAGGCCCGAGGGGCTACACCTTC. Translation: CASSQGPRGYTF.

The chain joins TRBV2 to TRBJ1-2; 9 positions agree with TRBD1. This CDR3 is 14 amino acids long. Trimming removed 4 bases from V and 8 bases from J; junction bases left unmatched: 8. Germline CDR1 and CDR2: SNHLY and FYNNEI. The CDR3 loop is CASSGSQGAHGYTF. The CDR3 DNA sequence: TGTGCCAGCAGTGGCTCACAGGGGGCGCACGGCTACACCTTC.

The chain carries TRBV19 and TRBJ2-7, with 9 bases matching TRBD1. Germline-derived CDR1 and CDR2 are LNHDA and SQIVND (reference sequence). This CDR3 is built from 14 residues. V lost 4 bases, J lost 1 base, and 2 bases stayed unmatched. DNA for the CDR3: TGTGCCAGTAGTAATGGACAGGGGTCCTACGAGCAGTACTTC. Translated: CASSNGQGSYEQYF.

V is TRBV19 and J is TRBJ1-2, with 7 nucleotides matching TRBD1. J lost 3 bases, V lost 3 bases, and 7 bases had no gene match. The CDR3 is 15 residues long. Germline V CDR1 and CDR2: LNHDA, SQIVND (reference sequence). The CDR3 sequence: CASSMGLGQHYGYTF. The CDR3 DNA reads TGTGCCAGTAGTATGGGCCTGGGACAGCACTATGGCTACACCTTC.